This T cell receptor beta chain was observed in a study of control samples from healthy donors and cancer patients (dated by TCRdb to the early 2020s). Comments on this clone: Which antigen it targets is not known. Base qualities are not provided; no much larger clone lies one nucleotide away.

The V and J ends are trimmed by 2 bases and 3 bases, leaving 10 bases between them. Taken from the germline V gene, the CDR1 and CDR2 loops are MDHEN and SYDVKM. The CDR3 runs 14 residues from the cysteine to the phenylalanine. Left in the record is the CDR3 DNA by itself, 42 bases read in frame from the first base. Receptors were amplified or captured by the immunoSEQ multiplex PCR assay. Held by TCRdb, this immuneACCESS table contains in-frame sequences only and omits some clones. Under half of the omission traces to an unresolved V gene where checked; the cause of the rest is unknown. The sample yields roughly 28,000 clones; around three quarters were counted once. The top ten constitute about 20% of the sample.

The sequence was obtained from a man aged 55 to 70 with head and neck cancer. This sequence uses TRBV28 and TRBJ1-2; TRBD1 is a possible D gene, resting on 5 matching bases. Source material: PBMCs. The bases read TGTGCCAGCAGTTTAGGGAGGGGTTACTATGGCTACACCTTC. Its protein is CASSLGRGYYGYTF.